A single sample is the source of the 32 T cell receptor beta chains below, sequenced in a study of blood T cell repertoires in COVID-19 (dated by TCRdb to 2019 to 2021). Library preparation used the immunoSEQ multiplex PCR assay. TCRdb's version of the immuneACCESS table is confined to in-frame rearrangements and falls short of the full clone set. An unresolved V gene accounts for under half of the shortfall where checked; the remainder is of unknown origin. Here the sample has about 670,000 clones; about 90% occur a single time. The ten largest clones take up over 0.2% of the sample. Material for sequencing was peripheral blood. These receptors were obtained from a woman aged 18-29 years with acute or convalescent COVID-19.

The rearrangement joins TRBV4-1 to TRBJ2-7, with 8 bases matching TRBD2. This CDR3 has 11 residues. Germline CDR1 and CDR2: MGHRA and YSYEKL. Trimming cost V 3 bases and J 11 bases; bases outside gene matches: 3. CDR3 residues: CASSQGGGKYF. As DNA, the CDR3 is TGCGCCAGCAGCCAGGGCGGGGGGAAGTACTTC.

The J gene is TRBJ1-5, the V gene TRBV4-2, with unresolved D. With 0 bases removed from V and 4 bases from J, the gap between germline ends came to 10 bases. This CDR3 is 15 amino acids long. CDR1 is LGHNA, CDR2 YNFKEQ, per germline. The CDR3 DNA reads TGTGCCAGCAGCCAAGAATGGGAGCTAAATCAGCCCCAGCATTTT. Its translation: CASSQEWELNQPQHF.

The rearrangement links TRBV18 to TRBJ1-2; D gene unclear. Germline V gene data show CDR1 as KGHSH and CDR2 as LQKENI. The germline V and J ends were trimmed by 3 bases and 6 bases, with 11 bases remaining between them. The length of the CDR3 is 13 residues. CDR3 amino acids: CASSPAIGDGYTF. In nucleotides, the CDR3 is TGTGCCAGCTCACCGGCAATCGGGGATGGCTACACCTTC. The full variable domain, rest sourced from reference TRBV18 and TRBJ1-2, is NAGVMQNPRHLVRRRGQEARLRCSPMKGHSHVYWYRQLPEEGLKFMVYLQKENIIDESGMPKERFSAEFPKEGPSILRIQQVVRGDSAAYFCASSPAIGDGYTFGSGTRLTVV.

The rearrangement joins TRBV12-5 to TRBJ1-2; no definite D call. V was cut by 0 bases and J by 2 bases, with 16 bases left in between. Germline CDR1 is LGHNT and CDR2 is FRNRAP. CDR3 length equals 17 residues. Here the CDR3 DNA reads TGTGCTAGTGGTTTGGTACTCGAACTAGACGGCAACTATGGCTACACCTTC. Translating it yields CASGLVLELDGNYGYTF.

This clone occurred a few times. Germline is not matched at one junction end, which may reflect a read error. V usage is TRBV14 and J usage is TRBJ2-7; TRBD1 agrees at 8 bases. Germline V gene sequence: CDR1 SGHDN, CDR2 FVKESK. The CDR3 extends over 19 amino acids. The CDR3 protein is CASSQARTGKVKGAYEQYF. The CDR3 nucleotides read TGTGCCAGCAGTCAAGCGAGGACAGGGAAAGTTAAGGGGGCCTACGAGCAGTACTTC. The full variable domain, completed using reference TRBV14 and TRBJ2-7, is EAGVTQFPSHSVIEKGQTVTLRCDPISGHDNLYWYRRVMGKEIKFLLHFVKESKQDESGMPNNRFLAERTGGTYSTLKVQPAELEDSGVYFCASSQARTGKVKGAYEQYFGPGTRLTVT.

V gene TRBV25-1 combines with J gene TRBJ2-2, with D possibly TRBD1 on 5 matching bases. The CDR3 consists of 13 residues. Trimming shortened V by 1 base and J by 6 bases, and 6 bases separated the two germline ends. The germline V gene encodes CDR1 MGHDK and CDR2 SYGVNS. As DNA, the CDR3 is TGTGCCAGCAGTGAATTAGGGGCCGGGGAGCTGTTTTTT. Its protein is CASSELGAGELFF.

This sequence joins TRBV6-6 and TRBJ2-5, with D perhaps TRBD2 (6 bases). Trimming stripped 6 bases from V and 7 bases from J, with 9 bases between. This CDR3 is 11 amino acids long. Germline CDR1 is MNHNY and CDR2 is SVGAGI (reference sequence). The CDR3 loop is CASSAGGTQYF. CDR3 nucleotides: TGTGCCAGCAGCGCCGGGGGGACCCAGTACTTC.

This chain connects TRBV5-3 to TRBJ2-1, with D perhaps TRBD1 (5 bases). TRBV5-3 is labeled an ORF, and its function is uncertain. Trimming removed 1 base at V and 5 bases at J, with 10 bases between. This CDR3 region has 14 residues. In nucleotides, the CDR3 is TGTGCCAGAAGCTTGCCAGGGTCCGACAATGAGCAGTTCTTC. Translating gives CARSLPGSDNEQFF.

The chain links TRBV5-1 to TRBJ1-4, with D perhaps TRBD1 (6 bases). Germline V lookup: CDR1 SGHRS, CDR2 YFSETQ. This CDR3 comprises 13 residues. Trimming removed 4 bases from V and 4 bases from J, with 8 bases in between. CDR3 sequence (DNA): TGCGCCAGCAGCCAAGGGGGTAATGAAAAACTGTTTTTT. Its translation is CASSQGGNEKLFF.

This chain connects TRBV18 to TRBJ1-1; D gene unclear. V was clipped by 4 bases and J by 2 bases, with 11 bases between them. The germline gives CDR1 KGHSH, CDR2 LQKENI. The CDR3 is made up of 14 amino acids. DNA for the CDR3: TGTGCCAGCTCACTACAGAAAATAAACACTGAAGCTTTCTTT. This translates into CASSLQKINTEAFF.

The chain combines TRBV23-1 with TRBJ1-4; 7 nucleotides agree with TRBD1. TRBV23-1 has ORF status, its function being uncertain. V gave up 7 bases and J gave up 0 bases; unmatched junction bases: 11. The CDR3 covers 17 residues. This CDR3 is CASTSGTAPATNEKLFF. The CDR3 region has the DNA TGCGCCAGCACCTCCGGGACAGCACCTGCAACTAATGAAAAACTGTTTTTT.

The DNA for the CDR3 is TGTGCCAGCAGCCGAACAGGGGGGAGCAATCAGCCCCAGCATTTT. Amino acids: CASSRTGGSNQPQHF. The chain recombines TRBV11-2 with TRBJ1-5, with 8 bases that match TRBD1. In germline, CDR1 is SGHAT, CDR2 FQNNGV. The CDR3 spans 15 residues. V lost 5 bases and J lost 1; bases outside the gene matches: 4.

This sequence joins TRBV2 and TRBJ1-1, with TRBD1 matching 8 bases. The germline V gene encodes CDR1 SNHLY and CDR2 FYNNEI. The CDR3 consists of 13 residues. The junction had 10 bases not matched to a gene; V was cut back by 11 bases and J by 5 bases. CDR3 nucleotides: TGTGCCCCGACCCGGCAGGGGGCAACTGAAGCTTTCTTT. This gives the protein CAPTRQGATEAFF.

Written as DNA, the CDR3 is TGTGCCAGCAGCGTTGGCGGCCACGAGCAGTACTTC. Translating it yields CASSVGGHEQYF. The rearrangement links TRBV11-3 to TRBJ2-7; D gene unclear. CDR1 SGHNT and CDR2 YENEEA come from the germline V gene. The CDR3 has 12 amino acids. Between the trimmed V and J ends, which lost 5 bases and 5 bases, there was a span of 10 bases.

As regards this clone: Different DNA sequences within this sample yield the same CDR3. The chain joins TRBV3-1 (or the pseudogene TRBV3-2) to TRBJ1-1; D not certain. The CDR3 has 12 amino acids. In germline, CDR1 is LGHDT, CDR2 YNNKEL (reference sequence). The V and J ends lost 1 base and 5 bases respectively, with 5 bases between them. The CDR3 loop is CASSQAGTEAFF. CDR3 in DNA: TGTGCCAGCAGCCAAGCAGGAACTGAAGCTTTCTTT.

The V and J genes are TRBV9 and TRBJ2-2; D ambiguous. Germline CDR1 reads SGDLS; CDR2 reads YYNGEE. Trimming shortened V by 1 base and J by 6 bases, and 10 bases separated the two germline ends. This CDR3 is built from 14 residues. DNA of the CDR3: TGTGCCAGCAGCGTAAATTTCGGTGCCGGGGAGCTGTTTTTT. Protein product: CASSVNFGAGELFF.

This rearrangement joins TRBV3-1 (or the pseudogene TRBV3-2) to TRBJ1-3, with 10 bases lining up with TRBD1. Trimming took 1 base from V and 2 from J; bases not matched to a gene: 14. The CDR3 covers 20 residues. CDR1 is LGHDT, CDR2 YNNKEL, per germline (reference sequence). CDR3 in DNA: TGTGCCAGCAGCCAAGGCGCTCGACCGGGACAGGGGTCAACTGGAAACACCATATATTTT. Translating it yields CASSQGARPGQGSTGNTIYF.

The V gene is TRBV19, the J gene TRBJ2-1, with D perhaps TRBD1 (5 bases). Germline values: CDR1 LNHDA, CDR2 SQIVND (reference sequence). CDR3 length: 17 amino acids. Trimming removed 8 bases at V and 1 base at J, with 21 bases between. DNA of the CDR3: TGTGCCAGTGGAGATATTGGGTGGGCAGGGTCCTACAATGAGCAGTTCTTC. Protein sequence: CASGDIGWAGSYNEQFF.

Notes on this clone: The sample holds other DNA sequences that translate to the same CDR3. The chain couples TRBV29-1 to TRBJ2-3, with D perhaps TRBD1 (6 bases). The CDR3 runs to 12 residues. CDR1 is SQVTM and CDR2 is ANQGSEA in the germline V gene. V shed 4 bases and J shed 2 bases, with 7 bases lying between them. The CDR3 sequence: CSVGTDTDTQYF. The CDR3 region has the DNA TGCAGCGTTGGGACAGACACAGATACGCAGTATTTT.

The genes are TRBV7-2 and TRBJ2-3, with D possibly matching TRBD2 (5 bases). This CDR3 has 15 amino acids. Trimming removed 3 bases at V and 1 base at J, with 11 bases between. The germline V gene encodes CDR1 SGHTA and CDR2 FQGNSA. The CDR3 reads CASSFFSGGTDTQYF. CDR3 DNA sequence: TGTGCCAGCAGCTTCTTTTCCGGGGGCACAGATACGCAGTATTTT.

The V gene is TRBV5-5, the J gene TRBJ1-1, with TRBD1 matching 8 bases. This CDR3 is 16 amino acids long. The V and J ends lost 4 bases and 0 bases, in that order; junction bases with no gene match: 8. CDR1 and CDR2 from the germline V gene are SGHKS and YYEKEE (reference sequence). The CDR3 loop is CASSTRQGWMNTEAFF. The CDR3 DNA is TGTGCCAGCAGCACGAGACAGGGGTGGATGAACACTGAAGCTTTCTTT.

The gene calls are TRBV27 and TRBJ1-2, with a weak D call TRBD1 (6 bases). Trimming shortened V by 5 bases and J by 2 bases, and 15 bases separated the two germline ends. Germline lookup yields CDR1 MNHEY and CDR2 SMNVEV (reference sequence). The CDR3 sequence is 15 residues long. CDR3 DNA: TGTGCCAGCAGTACGATACGGACAGTAAACTATGGCTACACCTTC. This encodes CASSTIRTVNYGYTF.

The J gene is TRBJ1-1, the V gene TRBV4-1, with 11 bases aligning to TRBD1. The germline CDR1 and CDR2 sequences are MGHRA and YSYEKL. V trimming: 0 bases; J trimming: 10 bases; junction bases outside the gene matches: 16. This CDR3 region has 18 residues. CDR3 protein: CASSQDTGQGVGTTGAFF. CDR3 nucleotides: TGCGCCAGCAGCCAAGATACGGGACAGGGGGTCGGTACCACGGGAGCTTTCTTT.

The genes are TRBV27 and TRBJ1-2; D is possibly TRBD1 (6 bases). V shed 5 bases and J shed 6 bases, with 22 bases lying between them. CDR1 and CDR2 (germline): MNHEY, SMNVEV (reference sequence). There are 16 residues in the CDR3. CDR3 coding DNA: TGTGCCAGCAGTCCTACGGGGGGCCACAGGGTGAATGGCTACACCTTC. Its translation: CASSPTGGHRVNGYTF.

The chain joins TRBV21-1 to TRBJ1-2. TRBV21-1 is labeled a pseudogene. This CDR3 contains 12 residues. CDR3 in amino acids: CASSGDLDGYTF. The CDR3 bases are TGTGCCAGCAGCGGGGACTTAGATGGCTACACCTTC.

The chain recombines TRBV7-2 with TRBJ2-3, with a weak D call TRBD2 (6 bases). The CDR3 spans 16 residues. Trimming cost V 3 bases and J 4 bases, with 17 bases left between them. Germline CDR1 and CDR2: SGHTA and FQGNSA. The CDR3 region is CASSFGPGGSPDTQYF. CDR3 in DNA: TGTGCCAGCAGCTTCGGACCCGGAGGGTCTCCAGATACGCAGTATTTT.

The CDR3 DNA follows: TGTGCCACCAGCAGAGACCAACACCACAGGGGATACCCCTACGAGCAGTACTTC. Translating gives CATSRDQHHRGYPYEQYF. The V call is TRBV15, the J call TRBJ2-7; 7 nucleotides line up with TRBD1. The junction had 13 bases not matched to a gene; V was cut back by 0 bases and J by 2 bases. Germline V CDR1 and CDR2: LNHNV, YYDKDF (reference sequence). This CDR3 has 18 amino acids. The full variable domain, rest sourced from reference TRBV15 and TRBJ2-7, is DAMVIQNPRYQVTQFGKPVTLSCSQTLNHNVMYWYQQKSSQAPKLLFHYYDKDFNNEADTPDNFQSRRPNTSFCFLDIRSPGLGDTAMYLCATSRDQHHRGYPYEQYFGPGTRLTVT.

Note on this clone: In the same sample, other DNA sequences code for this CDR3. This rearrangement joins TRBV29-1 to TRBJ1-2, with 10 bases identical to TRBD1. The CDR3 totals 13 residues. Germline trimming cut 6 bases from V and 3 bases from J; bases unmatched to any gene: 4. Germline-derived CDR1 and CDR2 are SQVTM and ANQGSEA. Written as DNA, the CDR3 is TGCAGCGTGGGAGGGACAGGGGACTATGGCTACACCTTC. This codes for CSVGGTGDYGYTF.

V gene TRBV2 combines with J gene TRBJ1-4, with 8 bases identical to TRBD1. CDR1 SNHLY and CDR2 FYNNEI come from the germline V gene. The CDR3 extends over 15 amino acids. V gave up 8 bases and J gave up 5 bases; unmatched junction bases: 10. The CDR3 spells CASQGMDRENEKLFF. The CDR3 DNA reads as TGTGCCAGCCAAGGGATGGACAGGGAAAATGAAAAACTGTTTTTT. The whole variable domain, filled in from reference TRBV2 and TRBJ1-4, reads EPEVTQTPSHQVTQMGQEVILRCVPISNHLYFYWYRQILGQKVEFLVSFYNNEISEKSEIFDDQFSVERPDGSNFTLKIRSTKLEDSAMYFCASQGMDRENEKLFFGSGTQLSVL.

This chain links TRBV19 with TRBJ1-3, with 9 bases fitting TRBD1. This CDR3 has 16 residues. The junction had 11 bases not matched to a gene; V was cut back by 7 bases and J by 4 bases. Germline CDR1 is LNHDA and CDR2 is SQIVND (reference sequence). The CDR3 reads CASTKQGALGGNTIYF. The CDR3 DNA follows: TGTGCCAGTACAAAACAGGGGGCCCTTGGAGGAAACACCATATATTTT.

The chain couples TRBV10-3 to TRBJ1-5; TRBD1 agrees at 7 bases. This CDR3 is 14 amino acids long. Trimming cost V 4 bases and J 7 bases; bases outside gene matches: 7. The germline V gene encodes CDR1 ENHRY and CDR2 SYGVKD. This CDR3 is CAISVAGGIQPQHF. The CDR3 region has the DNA TGTGCCATCAGTGTAGCAGGGGGGATCCAGCCCCAGCATTTT.

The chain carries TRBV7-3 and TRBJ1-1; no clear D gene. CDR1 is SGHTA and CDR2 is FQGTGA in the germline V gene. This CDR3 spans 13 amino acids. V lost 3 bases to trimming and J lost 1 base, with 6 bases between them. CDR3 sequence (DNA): TGTGCCAGCAGCTTCTCAGGGAACACTGAAGCTTTCTTT. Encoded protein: CASSFSGNTEAFF.